The 5 T cell receptor beta chains below come from one sample, sequenced in a study of monozygotic twins with inflammatory bowel disease. Each CDR3 protein gets one entry in TCRdb, which reprocessed the 5' RACE reads and gives no DNA. In all, the sample yields some 130,000 distinct CDR3 sequences. Material for sequencing was blood. These TCRs come from a human donor with ulcerative colitis or Crohn's disease, or a healthy co-twin of an affected twin (not recorded which).

The chain couples TRBV3-1 to TRBJ1-1. The CDR3 runs to 13 residues. Germline-derived CDR1 and CDR2 are LGHDT and YNNKEL (reference sequence). The CDR3 spells CASSYGLNTEAFF.

The V gene is TRBV24-1, the J gene TRBJ2-2. The germline gives CDR1 KGHDR, CDR2 SFDVKD. The CDR3 covers 15 residues. The CDR3 sequence is CATSDPTGSGGELFF.

The V and J genes are TRBV19 and TRBJ1-3; absent DNA, TCRdb's TRBD1 call cannot be checked. The V gene's germline CDR1 is LNHDA and CDR2 SQIVND (reference sequence). This CDR3 is built from 15 residues. CDR3 protein: CASSPQADPGNTIYF.

The V call is TRBV15, the J call TRBJ1-4. Germline V gene sequence: CDR1 LNHNV, CDR2 YYDKDF (reference sequence). The CDR3 runs 14 residues. CDR3 in amino acids: CATSRGGTGEKLFF.

V is TRBV19 and J is TRBJ2-1; TCRdb proposes TRBD1, but this gene call is untestable without DNA. CDR3 length: 15 residues. The V gene's germline CDR1 is LNHDA and CDR2 SQIVND (reference sequence). Here the CDR3 reads CASSIKLGHSGEQFF.